This entry concerns a single T cell receptor (beta chain). The target antigen is unknown. Germline is not matched at one junction end, which may reflect a read error. Each donor supplied around 10 milliliters of peripheral blood. For the second PCR, which ran for about 6 to 12 cycles, a sample-barcoded 5' primer and a J-beta primer mix were used. A tag from a template-switch adaptor with 12 random nucleotides marked each cDNA molecule. A single record per CDR3 protein comes from TCRdb applying MiXCR to the 5' RACE reads. Of some 1.6 million distinct CDR3 sequences detected, roughly 32% appear once; the ten largest clones hold roughly 12%. The sample belongs to a study of blood T cells in healthy people across ages. Germline V gene sequence: CDR1 SGHTA, CDR2 FQGNSA. CDR3 length: 16 amino acids. Study-wide findings and caveats: While age rose, TCR beta diversity per million T cells dropped in a roughly linear way. Comparison with aged donors showed that long-lived donors had more naive CD4+ cells and higher diversity.

This clonotype originated in a woman in her twenties or thirties in good health. The V gene is TRBV7-2, the J gene TRBJ2-2; TRBD2 matches at 13 bases. Sequencing was carried out using blood. The CDR3 nucleotides read TGTGCCAGCAGCCGACTAGCGGGGGGTAACACCAGGGAGCTGTTTTTT. Protein: CASSRLAGGNTRELFF.